This T cell receptor beta chain was sequenced for a study of T cells in Graves' hyperthyroidism and ophthalmopathy. V lost 4 bases and J lost 4; bases outside the gene matches: 14. The CDR3 is made up of 18 amino acids. From germline, CDR1 is SEHNR and CDR2 FQNEAQ (reference sequence). Amplification of TCR beta CDR3 regions used RNA as the template. A set of HTBI primers served as the primers for a first-round RT-PCR of the TCR CDR3. Via MiXCR, TCRdb re-called the multiplex PCR reads, giving one row per CDR3 protein. Here the sample spans hundreds of thousands of distinct CDR3 sequences, 15% to 20% being singletons. Lactation, pregnancy, other autoimmune disease or uncontrolled infection led to exclusion of patients.

Sequenced input: blood. The J gene is TRBJ2-3, the V gene TRBV7-9, with 10 bases matching TRBD2. The TCR was taken from a woman in her twenties or thirties with Graves' hyperthyroidism. The CDR3: CASSSSLAGVESPDTQYF. The CDR3 nucleotides are TGTGCCAGCAGCTCGAGCCTAGCGGGAGTTGAATCCCCAGATACGCAGTATTTT.